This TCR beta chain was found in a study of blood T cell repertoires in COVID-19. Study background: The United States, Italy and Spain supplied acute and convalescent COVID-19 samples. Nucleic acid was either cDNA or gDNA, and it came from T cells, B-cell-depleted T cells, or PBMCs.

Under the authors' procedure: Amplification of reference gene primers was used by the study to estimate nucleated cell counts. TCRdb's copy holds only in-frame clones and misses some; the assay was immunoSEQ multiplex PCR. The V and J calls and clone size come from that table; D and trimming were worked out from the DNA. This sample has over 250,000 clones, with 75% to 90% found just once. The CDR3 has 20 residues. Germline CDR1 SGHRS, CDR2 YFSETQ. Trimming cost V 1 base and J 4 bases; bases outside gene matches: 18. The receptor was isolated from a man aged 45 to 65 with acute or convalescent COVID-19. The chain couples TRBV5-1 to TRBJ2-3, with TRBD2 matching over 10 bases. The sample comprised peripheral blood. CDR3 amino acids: CASSLLPDSTAGGRPDTQYF. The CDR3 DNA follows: TGCGCCAGCAGCTTGCTACCTGATTCCACAGCGGGGGGGCGCCCAGATACGCAGTATTTT.